Sequencing of this T cell receptor beta chain was carried out in a study of early T cells in non-severe SARS-CoV-2 infection. Study overall: Sequenced bulk RNA came from whole blood that was unsorted, and chains were unpaired. Findings and caveats of the study: Lookups in VDJdb leaned toward anti-spike CD8 responses and missed private and CD4 specificities.

This clonotype was detected only a few times. No antigen is known for it. The protocol attached unique molecular identifiers to individual cDNA molecules. TCRdb processed the 5' RACE reads anew with MiXCR; each CDR3 protein has one entry. This sample carries 29,000 or so distinct CDR3 sequences, over 3.5% of them seen once, and the ten largest clones take over 6%. This CDR3 contains 15 residues. Trimming stripped 1 base from V and 5 bases from J, with 11 bases between. In germline, CDR1 is SSHAT, CDR2 FNYEAQ (reference sequence). The chain employs TRBV7-7 and TRBJ2-2; D is undetermined. Sequences were obtained from whole blood. The TCR originated in an adult who was a healthcare worker with PCR-confirmed SARS-CoV-2 infection or an uninfected control (not recorded which). CDR3 DNA: TGTGCCAGCAGCTTAGGCGTCGTTCAGACCGGGGAGCTGTTTTTT. This codes for CASSLGVVQTGELFF.